The TCR beta chain under discussion was sequenced for a study of siplizumab effects on memory and regulatory T cells. General study findings and limits: The mean Treg-derived percentage of mappable alloreactive CD4+ clones was 60% to 70% with siplizumab compared with approximately 28% in controls. Siplizumab led to significantly less abundant alloreactive sequences that could be traced back to unstimulated CD4+ memory cells.

Trimming removed 5 bases at V and 2 bases at J, with 15 bases between. The CDR3 contains 15 residues. The germline V gene encodes CDR1 SEHNR and CDR2 FQNEAQ (reference sequence). Donor pairs, a few in total, had unstimulated naive, memory, effector memory and TEMRA subsets sequenced. Assays were performed on roughly 96,000 TCR templates per sample. Method: immunoSEQ multiplex PCR; TCRdb's copy keeps in-frame clones and lacks some. The sample records about 50,000 clones, approximately 84% being singletons. Details on this clone: Its antigen is unknown.

Sequencing used naive CD8+ T cells sorted from blood. The chain combines TRBV7-9 with TRBJ1-2; tentatively, D is TRBD1 (5 bases). This TCR came from a human donor in good health. The CDR3 loop reads CASSVGAAINYGYTF. As DNA, the CDR3 is TGTGCCAGCAGCGTAGGGGCAGCTATAAACTATGGCTACACCTTC.